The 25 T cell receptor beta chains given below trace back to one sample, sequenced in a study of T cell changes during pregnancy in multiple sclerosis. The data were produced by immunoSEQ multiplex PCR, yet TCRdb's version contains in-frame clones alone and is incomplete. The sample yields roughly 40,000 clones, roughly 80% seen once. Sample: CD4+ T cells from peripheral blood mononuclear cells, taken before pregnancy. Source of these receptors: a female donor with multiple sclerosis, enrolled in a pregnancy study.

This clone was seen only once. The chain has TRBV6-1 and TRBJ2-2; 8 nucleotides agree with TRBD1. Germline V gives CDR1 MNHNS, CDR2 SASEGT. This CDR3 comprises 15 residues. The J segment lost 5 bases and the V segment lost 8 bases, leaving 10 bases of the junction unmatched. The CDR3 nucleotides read TGTGCCAGCGGCGGCAGGGGGCGCTGGACCGGGGAGCTGTTTTTT. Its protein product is CASGGRGRWTGELFF.

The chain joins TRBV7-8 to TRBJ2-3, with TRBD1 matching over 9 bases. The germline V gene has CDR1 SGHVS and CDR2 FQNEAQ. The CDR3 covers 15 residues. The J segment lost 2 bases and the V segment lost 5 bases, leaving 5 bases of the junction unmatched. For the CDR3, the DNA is TGTGCCAGCAGCCTGGACAGGGGACCCACAGATACGCAGTATTTT. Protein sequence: CASSLDRGPTDTQYF.

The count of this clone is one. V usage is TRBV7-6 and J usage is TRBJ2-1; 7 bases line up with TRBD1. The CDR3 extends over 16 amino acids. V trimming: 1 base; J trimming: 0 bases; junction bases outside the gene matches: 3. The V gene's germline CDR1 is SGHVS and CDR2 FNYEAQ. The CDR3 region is CASSLEGASSYNEQFF. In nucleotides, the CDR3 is TGTGCCAGCAGCTTAGAGGGGGCAAGCTCCTACAATGAGCAGTTCTTC.

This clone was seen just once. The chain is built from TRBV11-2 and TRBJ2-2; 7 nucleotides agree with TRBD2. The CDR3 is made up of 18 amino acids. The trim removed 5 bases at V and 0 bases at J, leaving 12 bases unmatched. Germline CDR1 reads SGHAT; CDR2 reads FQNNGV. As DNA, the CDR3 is TGTGCCAGCAGCCCCGACCGAACTAGCGTATCGAACACCGGGGAGCTGTTTTTT. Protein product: CASSPDRTSVSNTGELFF.

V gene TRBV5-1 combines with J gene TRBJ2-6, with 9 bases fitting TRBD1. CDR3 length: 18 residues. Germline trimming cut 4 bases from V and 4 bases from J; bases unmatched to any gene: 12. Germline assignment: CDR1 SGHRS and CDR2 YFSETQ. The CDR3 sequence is CASSPPGQGLAGANVLTF. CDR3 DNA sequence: TGCGCCAGCAGCCCGCCGGGACAGGGTCTAGCGGGGGCCAACGTCCTGACTTTC.

This chain's CDR3 is CASSQLPGELFF. The CDR3 DNA is TGCGCCAGCAGCCAACTACCGGGGGAGCTGTTTTTT. The rearrangement uses TRBV4-3 and TRBJ2-2, with D unresolved. Trimming removed 2 bases at V and 8 bases at J, with 6 bases between. CDR1 LGHNA and CDR2 YSLEER come from the germline V gene. The CDR3 is 12 amino acids.

Here the CDR3 DNA reads TGCGCCAGCAGCCCCGAGCAGGGTGAAGAGACCCAGTACTTC. Translating it yields CASSPEQGEETQYF. This chain connects TRBV5-1 to TRBJ2-5, with a possible D match to TRBD1 (5 bases). Deletions cut 4 bases from V and 3 bases from J, with 13 bases between. Germline values: CDR1 SGHRS, CDR2 YFSETQ. The CDR3 is 14 amino acids.

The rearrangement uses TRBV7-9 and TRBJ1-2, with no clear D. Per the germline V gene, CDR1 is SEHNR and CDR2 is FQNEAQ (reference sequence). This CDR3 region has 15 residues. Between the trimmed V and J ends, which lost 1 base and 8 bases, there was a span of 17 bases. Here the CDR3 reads CASSLGNTGYQGYTF. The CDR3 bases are TGTGCCAGCAGCTTAGGAAATACGGGGTATCAAGGCTACACCTTC.

CDR3 sequence: CATSRVDRSLYNEQFF. The CDR3 nucleotides are TGTGCCACCAGCCGAGTGGACAGATCATTATACAATGAGCAGTTCTTC. This chain uses TRBV15 with TRBJ2-1; D perhaps matches TRBD1 (6 bases). Germline loops: CDR1 LNHNV, CDR2 YYDKDF (reference sequence). This CDR3 contains 16 residues. With 5 bases removed from V and 4 bases from J, the gap between germline ends came to 18 bases.

This chain's CDR3 is CASSSPWTGDPPLHF. The DNA for the CDR3 is TGTGCCAGCAGCTCACCCTGGACAGGGGATCCCCCCCTCCACTTT. This chain joins TRBV7-9 and TRBJ1-6; 9 nucleotides agree with TRBD1. Trimming cost V 4 bases and J 13 bases; bases outside gene matches: 11. Germline V gene data show CDR1 as SEHNR and CDR2 as FQNEAQ (reference sequence). The CDR3 contains 15 residues.

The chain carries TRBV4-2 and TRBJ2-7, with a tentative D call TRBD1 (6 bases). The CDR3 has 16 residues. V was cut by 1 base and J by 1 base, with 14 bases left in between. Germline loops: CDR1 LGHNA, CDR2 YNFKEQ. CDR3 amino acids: CASSQALSRGSYEQYF. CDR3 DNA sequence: TGTGCCAGCAGCCAAGCTCTTTCCAGGGGTTCCTACGAGCAGTACTTC.

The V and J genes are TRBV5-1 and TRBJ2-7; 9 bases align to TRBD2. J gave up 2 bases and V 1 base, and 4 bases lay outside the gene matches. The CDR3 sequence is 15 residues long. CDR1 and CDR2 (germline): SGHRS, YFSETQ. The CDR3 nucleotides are TGCGCCAGCAGCTTGTTGTCTAGCGGGGCCTACGAGCAGTACTTC. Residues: CASSLLSSGAYEQYF.

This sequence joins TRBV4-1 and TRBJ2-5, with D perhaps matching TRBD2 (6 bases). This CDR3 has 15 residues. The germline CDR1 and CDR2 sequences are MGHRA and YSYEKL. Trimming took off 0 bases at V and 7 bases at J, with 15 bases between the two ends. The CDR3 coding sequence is TGCGCCAGCAGCCAAGATCTACAGGCCGGGGGGACCCAGTACTTC. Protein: CASSQDLQAGGTQYF.

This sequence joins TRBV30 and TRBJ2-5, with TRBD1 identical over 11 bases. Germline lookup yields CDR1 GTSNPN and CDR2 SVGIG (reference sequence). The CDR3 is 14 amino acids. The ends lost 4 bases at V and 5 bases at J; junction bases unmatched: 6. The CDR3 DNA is TGTGCCTGGACCGGACAGGGGGCAGAGGAGACCCAGTACTTC. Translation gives CAWTGQGAEETQYF.

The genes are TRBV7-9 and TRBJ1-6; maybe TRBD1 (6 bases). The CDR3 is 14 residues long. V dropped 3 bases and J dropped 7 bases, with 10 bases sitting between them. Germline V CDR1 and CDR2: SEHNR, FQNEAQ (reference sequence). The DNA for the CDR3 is TGTGCCAGCAGCTTCCAACAGGGAAATTCACCCCTCCACTTT. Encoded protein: CASSFQQGNSPLHF.

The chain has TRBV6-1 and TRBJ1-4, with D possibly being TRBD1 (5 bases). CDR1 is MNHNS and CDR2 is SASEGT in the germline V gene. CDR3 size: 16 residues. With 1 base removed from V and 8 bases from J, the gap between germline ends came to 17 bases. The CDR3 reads CASSEGIIGEGEKLFF. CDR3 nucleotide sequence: TGTGCCAGCAGTGAAGGAATAATAGGGGAGGGAGAAAAACTGTTTTTT.

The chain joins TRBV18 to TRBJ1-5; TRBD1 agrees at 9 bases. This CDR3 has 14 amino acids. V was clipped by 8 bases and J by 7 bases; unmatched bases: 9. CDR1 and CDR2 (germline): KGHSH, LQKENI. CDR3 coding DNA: TGTGCCAGCCGCGGGACAGGGACAGAGCAGCCCCAGCATTTT. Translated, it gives CASRGTGTEQPQHF.

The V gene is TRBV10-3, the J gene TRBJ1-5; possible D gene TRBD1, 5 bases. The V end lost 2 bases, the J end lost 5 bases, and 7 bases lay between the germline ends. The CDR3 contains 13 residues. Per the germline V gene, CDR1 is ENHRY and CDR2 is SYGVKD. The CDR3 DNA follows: TGTGCCATCAGTGAGCAGGGATATCAGCCCCAGCATTTT. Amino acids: CAISEQGYQPQHF.

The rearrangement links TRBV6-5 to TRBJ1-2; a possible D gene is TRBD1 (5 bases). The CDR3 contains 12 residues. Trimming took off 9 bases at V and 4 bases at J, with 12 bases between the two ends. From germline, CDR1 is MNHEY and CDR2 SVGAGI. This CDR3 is CASGGIRYGYTF. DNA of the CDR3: TGTGCCAGTGGGGGGATCCGCTATGGCTACACCTTC.

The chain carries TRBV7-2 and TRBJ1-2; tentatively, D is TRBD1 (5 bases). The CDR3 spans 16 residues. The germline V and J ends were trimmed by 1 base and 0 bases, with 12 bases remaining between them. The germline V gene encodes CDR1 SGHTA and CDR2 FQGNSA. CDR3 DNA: TGTGCCAGCAGCTTAGTTGGGGCCAAAGCTAACTATGGCTACACCTTC. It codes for CASSLVGAKANYGYTF.

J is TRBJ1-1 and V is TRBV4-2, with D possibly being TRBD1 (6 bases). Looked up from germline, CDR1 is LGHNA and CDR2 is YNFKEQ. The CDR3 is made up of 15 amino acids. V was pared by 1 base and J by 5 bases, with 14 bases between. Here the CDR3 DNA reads TGTGCCAGCAGCCAAGCGGAAAGGGGGGGAACTGAAGCTTTCTTT. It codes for CASSQAERGGTEAFF.

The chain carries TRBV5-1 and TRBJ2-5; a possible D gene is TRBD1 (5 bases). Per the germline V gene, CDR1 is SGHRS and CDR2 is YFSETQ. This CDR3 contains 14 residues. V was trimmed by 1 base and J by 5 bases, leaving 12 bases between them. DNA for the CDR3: TGCGCCAGCAGCTTGAGGGGCGGTTCGGAGACCCAGTACTTC. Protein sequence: CASSLRGGSETQYF.

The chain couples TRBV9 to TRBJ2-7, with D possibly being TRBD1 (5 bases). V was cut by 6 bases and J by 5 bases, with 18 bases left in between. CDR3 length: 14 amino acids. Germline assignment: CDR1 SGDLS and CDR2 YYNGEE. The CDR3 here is CASNQGAFRDEQYF. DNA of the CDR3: TGTGCCAGCAACCAGGGTGCCTTTAGGGACGAGCAGTACTTC.

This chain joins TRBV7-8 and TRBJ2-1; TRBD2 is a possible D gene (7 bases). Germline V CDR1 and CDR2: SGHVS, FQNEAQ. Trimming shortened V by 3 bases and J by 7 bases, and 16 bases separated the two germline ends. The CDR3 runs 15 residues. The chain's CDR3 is CASSFTGGGLNEQFF. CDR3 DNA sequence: TGTGCCAGCAGCTTTACTGGGGGGGGCCTAAATGAGCAGTTCTTC.

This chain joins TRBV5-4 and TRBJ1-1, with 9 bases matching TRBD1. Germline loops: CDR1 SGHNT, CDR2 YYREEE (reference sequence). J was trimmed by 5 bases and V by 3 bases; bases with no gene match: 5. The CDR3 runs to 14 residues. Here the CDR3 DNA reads TGTGCCAGCAGCTCCTACAGGGGGCAAACTGAAGCTTTCTTT. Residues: CASSSYRGQTEAFF.